This TCR beta chain emerged from a study of healthy donors' naive CD4 and CD8 T cells. At the level of the study: TCR alpha primers covered all functional IMGT alpha gene variants. General study points: Most V and J genes were reportedly biased between naive CD4+ and CD8+ cells. Possible naive T cell homeostatic proliferation bias remained unaddressed.

Naive T cells were sorted: CD4+CD8-CD45RO-CD45RA+ for CD4+, CD8+CD4-CD45RA+CD27bright for CD8+. In this sample, this clonotype turned up once. Its antigen is not known. Trimming removed 0 bases at V and 5 bases at J, with 15 bases between. The CDR3 is 15 residues long. Germline V CDR1 and CDR2: SGHRS, YFSETQ. Starting from approximately 500 ng of total RNA, TCR libraries were made with linear amplification. TCRdb recomputed calls from the reads with MiXCR, one row per CDR3 protein. The sample consists of 200,000 or so distinct CDR3 sequences, over 60% of them appearing once. The genes are TRBV5-1 and TRBJ2-7; possible D gene TRBD1, 6 bases. The sequenced sample was naive CD4+ and CD8+ T cells sorted from blood, pooled from several donors. This sequence was found in a pool of human donors in good health; the sample pools cells from several healthy donors. CDR3 sequence (DNA): TGCGCCAGCAGCTTGGAGGCGAACAGGGCCCACGAGCAGTACTTC. Its translation is CASSLEANRAHEQYF.